A single T cell receptor (beta chain) is shown here with its context. The antigen is undetermined. Assay: immunoSEQ multiplex PCR; the TCRdb copy retains only in-frame clones and omits some. The table has 120,000 to 150,000 clones, approximately 91% seen once. From the roughly 110-subject validation cohort, which was separate from the roughly 690-subject first cohort, the donors were drawn. CDR3 length equals 14 residues. V was pared by 6 bases and J by 4 bases, with 13 bases between. Germline CDR1 and CDR2: MNHEY and SVGAGI. The data derive from a study of cytomegalovirus exposure and HLA in healthy donors. Findings of the study overall: TCR clusters originating in the first cohort tended to co-occur in the roughly 120 validation repertoires, according to a later analysis. CMV antigen specificity of a few CMV-associated chains was confirmed in vitro. Overall, approximately 150 TCR beta chains were annotated as cytomegalovirus-associated.

The sample comprised PBMCs. The chain couples TRBV6-5 to TRBJ1-5, with D maybe TRBD1 (6 bases). This sequence was found in a man aged 18 to 35 in good health and CMV-seronegative. Here the CDR3 reads CASRAQGPNQPQHF. The CDR3 nucleotides read TGTGCCAGCAGAGCTCAGGGGCCAAATCAGCCCCAGCATTTT.